This entry is about one T cell receptor beta chain. A read error may produce the germline difference seen at one junction end. This specimen comes from a study of blood T cells in healthy people across ages. Alongside a J-beta primer mix, a sample-barcoded 5' primer served in a second PCR lasting roughly 7 to 11 cycles. TCRdb re-analysed the 5' RACE reads in MiXCR, keeping a single row per CDR3 protein. The sample lists 550,000 to 650,000 distinct CDR3 sequences, approximately 26% occurring once. The CDR3 is 11 residues long. CDR1 is KGHSH, CDR2 LQKENI, per germline. These data also featured in a second study, about T cells of mothers and their children. From that second work: Per 15 ul, 1.5 ug of RNA was used, with all extracted RNA going into cDNA synthesis.

V usage is TRBV18 and J usage is TRBJ2-5; D gene unclear. Sequenced sample: blood. The source of this sequence is a boy under 10 years old in good health. This CDR3 is CAGSAQETQYF. The CDR3 coding sequence is TGTGCCGGCTCGGCTCAAGAGACCCAGTACTTC.